Shown below are 19 T cell receptor beta chains from a single sample sequenced in a study of OX40 agonist ivuxolimab in advanced cancers. Library creation used the immunoSEQ multiplex PCR assay. TCRdb's version of the immuneACCESS table is confined to in-frame rearrangements and falls short of the full clone set. An unresolved V gene accounts for under half of the shortfall where checked; the remainder is of unknown origin. For this sample the table gives approximately 30,000 clones, of which about 83% were detected only once. The ten biggest clones cover under 25% of the sample. The material sequenced was CD4+ or CD8+ T cells sorted from blood, taken in a trial of the OX40 agonist ivuxolimab. All receptors come from an adult with an advanced solid tumor such as melanoma, head and neck, liver or kidney cancer.

The DNA of the CDR3 is TGTGCCAGCAGCTTAGGCGGGTCTGGAAACACCATATATTTT. This gives the protein CASSLGGSGNTIYF. This sequence joins TRBV7-2 and TRBJ1-3; D is unresolved. The CDR3 sequence is 14 residues long. Germline V gene lookup returns CDR1 SGHTA and CDR2 FQGNSA. V was clipped by 1 base and J by 1 base, with 5 bases between them.

The chain employs TRBV23-1 and TRBJ2-3, with TRBD2 identical over 15 bases. TRBV23-1 is noted as an ORF with a role that remains uncertain. This CDR3 is 20 amino acids long. The V segment lost 7 bases and the J segment 0 bases; nucleotides outside the gene matches: 14. DNA of the CDR3: TGCGCCAGCATTACTCCTTATCGGGGGACTAGCGGGGGGAGCACAGATACGCAGTATTTT. Its protein is CASITPYRGTSGGSTDTQYF.

V and J are TRBV27 and TRBJ2-7; possibly TRBD2 for D (6 bases). V was clipped by 8 bases and J by 6 bases, with 20 bases between them. CDR3 length equals 14 residues. Looked up from germline, CDR1 is MNHEY and CDR2 is SMNVEV (reference sequence). DNA of the CDR3: TGTGCCAGCGGGGCCGGGACCGAGGGAGGCGAGCAGTACTTC. Translation gives CASGAGTEGGEQYF.

The CDR3 is CASSFGLVRNNEQFF. In nucleotides, the CDR3 is TGTGCCAGCAGTTTCGGTCTAGTGAGAAACAATGAGCAGTTCTTC. The chain couples TRBV27 to TRBJ2-1; D remains unclear. Germline loops: CDR1 MNHEY, CDR2 SMNVEV (reference sequence). V lost 3 bases and J 5 bases, leaving 14 bases between the germline ends. The CDR3 has 15 amino acids.

With respect to this clone: The identical CDR3 is also encoded by other nucleotide sequences in the sample. The gene calls are TRBV4-1 and TRBJ1-2, with D tentatively TRBD1 (5 bases). CDR3 length: 15 residues. V lost 0 bases, J lost 2 bases, and 10 bases lay in between. Germline CDR1 is MGHRA and CDR2 is YSYEKL. The CDR3 DNA follows: TGCGCCAGCAGCCAAGATCGGGGGGGAAACTATGGCTACACCTTC. Its translation: CASSQDRGGNYGYTF.

The gene calls are TRBV12-1 and TRBJ2-1. TRBV12-1 is an annotated pseudogene. The CDR3 covers 13 residues. The chain's CDR3 is CASSFLTHQATFF. For the CDR3, the DNA is TGTGCCAGCAGCTTCCTGACTCACCAGGCAACGTTCTTC.

The V gene is TRBV6-5, the J gene TRBJ2-7, with D perhaps TRBD2 (5 bases). Germline-derived CDR1 and CDR2 are MNHEY and SVGAGI. Between the trimmed V and J ends, which lost 5 bases and 2 bases, there was a span of 10 bases. There are 13 residues in the CDR3. The CDR3 region is CASSRGFTYEQYF. Here the CDR3 DNA reads TGTGCCAGCAGTCGGGGATTCACCTACGAGCAGTACTTC.

Here the CDR3 DNA reads TGTGCCAGCAGCCCCGTGGGCAGGCCGGAGACCCAGTACTTC. Protein product: CASSPVGRPETQYF. The chain carries TRBV28 and TRBJ2-5; no clear D gene. Germline lookup yields CDR1 MDHEN and CDR2 SYDVKM. V was clipped by 6 bases and J by 5 bases, with 16 bases between them. The CDR3 length is 14 residues.

The gene calls are TRBV4-2 and TRBJ2-7; TRBD2 matches at 13 bases. The junction had 5 bases not matched to a gene; V was cut back by 3 bases and J by 3 bases. Germline V gene lookup returns CDR1 LGHNA and CDR2 YNFKEQ. CDR3 size: 16 residues. CDR3 DNA: TGTGCCAGCAGCCAGACTAGCGGGGGGATCCTCTACGAGCAGTACTTC. It translates to CASSQTSGGILYEQYF.

The chain combines TRBV6-1 with TRBJ2-1; 9 bases agree with TRBD2. Trimming took 2 bases from V and 8 from J; bases not matched to a gene: 7. Germline loops: CDR1 MNHNS, CDR2 SASEGT. The CDR3 loop spans 15 amino acids. The CDR3 coding sequence is TGTGCCAGCAGTGAAAGGTGGCGGGAGGGAGATGAGCAGTTCTTC. Protein: CASSERWREGDEQFF.

J is TRBJ2-1 and V is TRBV7-6, with 10 bases lining up with TRBD2. The CDR3 is 18 residues long. V dropped 3 bases and J dropped 6; count of bases not matched to a gene: 14. Germline CDR1 reads SGHVS; CDR2 reads FNYEAQ. The CDR3 spells CASSLKFASGSSGNEQFF. For the CDR3, the DNA is TGTGCCAGCAGCTTGAAGTTTGCTAGCGGGAGCTCGGGCAATGAGCAGTTCTTC.

The chain combines TRBV9 with TRBJ2-1; D could derive from TRBD1 or TRBD2 (6 bases each). This CDR3 region has 14 residues. Trimming shortened V by 2 bases and J by 10 bases, and 16 bases separated the two germline ends. CDR1 is SGDLS and CDR2 is YYNGEE in the germline V gene. This CDR3 is CASSVGGGVMEQFF. DNA for the CDR3: TGTGCCAGCAGCGTTGGGGGCGGGGTGATGGAGCAGTTCTTC.

This rearrangement joins TRBV6-1 to TRBJ1-4, with D possibly matching TRBD1 (5 bases). V shed 3 bases and J shed 8 bases, with 19 bases lying between them. This CDR3 has 16 amino acids. CDR1 MNHNS and CDR2 SASEGT come from the germline V gene. As DNA, the CDR3 is TGTGCCAGCAGTGAGGGGGAATCGGGTTCGTGGGAAAAACTGTTTTTT. This translates into CASSEGESGSWEKLFF.

This rearrangement joins TRBV13 to TRBJ2-7, with 12 bases matching TRBD1. Trimming at V came to 3 bases and at J to 5 bases, leaving 8 bases not matched to a gene. The V gene's germline CDR1 is PRHDT and CDR2 FYEKMQ (reference sequence). The CDR3 sequence is 16 residues long. CDR3 in DNA: TGTGCCAGCAGCTTCCTCGGGACAGGGGGCAACGACGAGCAGTACTTC. Its protein product is CASSFLGTGGNDEQYF.

The DNA for the CDR3 is TGTGCCAGCAGTTCATGGGGGACGAACACCGGGGAGCTGTTTTTT. It translates to CASSSWGTNTGELFF. V and J are TRBV27 and TRBJ2-2; D is possibly TRBD1 or TRBD2 (5 bases each). The CDR3 is made up of 15 amino acids. V was clipped by 4 bases and J by 0 bases, with 9 bases between them. In germline, CDR1 is MNHEY, CDR2 SMNVEV (reference sequence).

The genes are TRBV28 and TRBJ1-2; 7 positions match TRBD1. CDR3 length equals 13 residues. Germline V gene sequence: CDR1 MDHEN, CDR2 SYDVKM. V shed 5 bases, J shed 7 bases, and the junction held 7 bases outside the gene matches. The CDR3 region is CASSPGTAAGYTF. The CDR3 DNA reads as TGTGCCAGCAGTCCCGGGACAGCGGCTGGCTACACCTTC.

The rearrangement links TRBV7-9 to TRBJ1-1, with D possibly being TRBD1 (5 bases). Trimming removed 1 base at V and 7 bases at J, with 13 bases between. The germline V gene has CDR1 SEHNR and CDR2 FQNEAQ (reference sequence). This CDR3 contains 14 residues. CDR3 in DNA: TGTGCCAGCAGCTTAGGGCAGGGAATAGGTGAAGCTTTCTTT. Translating gives CASSLGQGIGEAFF.

The J gene is TRBJ2-2, the V gene TRBV29-1; the D gene could be TRBD1 or TRBD2 (5 bases each). V was clipped by 6 bases and J by 6 bases, with 17 bases between them. This CDR3 has 14 amino acids. Germline V lookup: CDR1 SQVTM, CDR2 ANQGSEA. The CDR3 DNA reads as TGCAGCGTCGCCTCAAGAGTGGGGGCCGGGGAGCTGTTTTTT. As protein: CSVASRVGAGELFF.

This clone was seen just once. V is TRBV7-2 and J is TRBJ2-1; D unresolved. This CDR3 spans 13 amino acids. V lost 4 bases, J lost 4 bases, and 8 bases lay in between. Looked up from germline, CDR1 is SGHTA and CDR2 is FQGNSA. The DNA of the CDR3 is TGTGCCAGCAGCTCCTCCCAGTACAATGAGCAGTTCTTC. Residues: CASSSSQYNEQFF.